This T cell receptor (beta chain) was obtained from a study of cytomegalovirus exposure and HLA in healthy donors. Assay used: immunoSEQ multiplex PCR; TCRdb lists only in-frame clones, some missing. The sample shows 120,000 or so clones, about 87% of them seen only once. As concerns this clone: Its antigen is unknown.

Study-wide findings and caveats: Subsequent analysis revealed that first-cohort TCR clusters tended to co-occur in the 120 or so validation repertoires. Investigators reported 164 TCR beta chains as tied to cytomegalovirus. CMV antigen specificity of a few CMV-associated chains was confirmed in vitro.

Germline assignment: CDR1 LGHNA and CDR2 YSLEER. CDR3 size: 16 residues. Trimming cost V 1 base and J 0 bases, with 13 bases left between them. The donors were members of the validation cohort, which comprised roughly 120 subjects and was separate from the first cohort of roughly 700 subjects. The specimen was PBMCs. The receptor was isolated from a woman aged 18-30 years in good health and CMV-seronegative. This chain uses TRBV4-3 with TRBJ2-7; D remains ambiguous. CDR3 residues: CASSQAVAASSYEQYF. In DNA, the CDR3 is TGCGCCAGCAGCCAAGCCGTCGCGGCTTCCTCCTACGAGCAGTACTTC.